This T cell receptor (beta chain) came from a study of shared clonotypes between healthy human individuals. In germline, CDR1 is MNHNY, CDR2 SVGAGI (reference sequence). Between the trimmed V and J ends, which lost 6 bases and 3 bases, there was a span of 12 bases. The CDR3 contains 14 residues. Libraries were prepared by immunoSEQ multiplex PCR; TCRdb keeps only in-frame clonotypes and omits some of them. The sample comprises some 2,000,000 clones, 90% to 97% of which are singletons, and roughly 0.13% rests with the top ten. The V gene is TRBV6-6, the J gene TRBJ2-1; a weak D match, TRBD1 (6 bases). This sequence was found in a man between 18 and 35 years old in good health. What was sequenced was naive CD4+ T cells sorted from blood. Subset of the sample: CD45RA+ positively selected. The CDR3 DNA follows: TGTGCCAGCAGCAAACAGGGTGGCTACAATGAGCAGTTCTTC. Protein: CASSKQGGYNEQFF.